These T cell receptor beta chains were read from a single sample in a study of long-term antiretroviral therapy in people with HIV. TCRdb keeps only in-frame clones here, not all; method: immunoSEQ multiplex PCR. The sample yields some 40,000 clones, 75% to 90% seen once. The specimen was unsorted PBMCs, collected 3.1 years after starting antiretroviral therapy. These receptors originate from a woman aged 45-65 years with HIV. Both conserved end residues are part of each CDR3. The D gene is left open where the match is weak. Clone size is stated in some rows and not others, as once, few, many or a class when expanded.

abundance	v_gene	j_gene	d_gene	CDR3nt	CDR3aa
.	TRBV5-6	TRBJ1-6	.	TGTGCCAGCAGCTTGGGGCTGAGCTCCTATAATTCACCCCTCCACTTT	CASSLGLSSYNSPLHF
.	TRBV27	TRBJ2-7	TRBD1	TGTGCCAGCAGTTTATCGGTCAAACCGTGGGACAGAGGTGGCTACGAGCAGTACTTC	CASSLSVKPWDRGGYEQYF
.	TRBV7-3	TRBJ1-2	.	TGTGCCAGCAGCTCACAGGGTCCGACTGGCTACACCTTC	CASSSQGPTGYTF
.	TRBV7-3	TRBJ2-7	TRBD2	TGTGCCAGCAGCTTAGGGGCGGGGGACGAGCAGTACTTC	CASSLGAGDEQYF
.	TRBV2	TRBJ1-6	.	TGTGCCAGCAGGAGGGGACAAGAGGGTTATAATTCACCCCTCCACTTT	CASRRGQEGYNSPLHF
.	TRBV5-1	TRBJ2-6	.	TGCGCCAGCAGCTTAGAATACTCTGGGGCCAACGTCCTGACTTTC	CASSLEYSGANVLTF
.	TRBV9	TRBJ2-7	.	TGTGCCAGCAGCGTAGACGGTCGGAACGAGCAGTACTTC	CASSVDGRNEQYF
.	TRBV7-8	TRBJ2-7	TRBD2	TGTGCCAGCAGCATGACTAGCGGGGGCGCAGAGCAGTACTTC	CASSMTSGGAEQYF
.	TRBV28	TRBJ2-3	.	TGTGCCAGCAGTCCCATACGGGACCAATGGCACACAGATACGCAGTATTTT	CASSPIRDQWHTDTQYF
.	TRBV9	TRBJ1-4	.	TGTGCCAGCAGCGTAGTGGAGGGGGATGGTGAAAAACTGTTTTTT	CASSVVEGDGEKLFF
.	TRBV6-6	TRBJ2-3	TRBD1	TGTGCCAGCAGTCAACCGGGACAGGGTTTGGATACGCAGTATTTT	CASSQPGQGLDTQYF
.	TRBV13	TRBJ1-5	.	TGTGCCAGCAGCTTAGGGGGCAGCCTCAATCAGCCCCAGCATTTT	CASSLGGSLNQPQHF
.	TRBV6-6	TRBJ2-3	.	TGTGCCAGCAGCTACGGGATGTGGACTAGCACAGATACGCAGTATTTT	CASSYGMWTSTDTQYF
.	TRBV9	TRBJ1-1	TRBD1	TGTGCCAGCAGTGGGACAGGGGGCGGTGGCACTGAAGCTTTCTTT	CASSGTGGGGTEAFF
.	TRBV19	TRBJ1-5	.	TGTGCCAGTGGCGGGGGGCTGAGGCAGCCCCAGCATTTT	CASGGGLRQPQHF
.	TRBV7-9	TRBJ2-1	.	TGTGCCAGCAGCCCAAGGCGGGGCCGCAATGAGCAGTTCTTC	CASSPRRGRNEQFF
once	TRBV7-9	TRBJ1-3	.	TGTGCCAGCAGCTTAGATGGTGGCAGTCTCAGAAACACCATATATTTT	CASSLDGGSLRNTIYF
.	TRBV11-2	TRBJ1-2	.	TGTGCCAGCAGCTTTTCAAGAGAACATGGCTACACCTTC	CASSFSREHGYTF
.	TRBV25-1	TRBJ1-2	TRBD1	TGTGCCGCAGGGGACAGGGTGTTCTATGGCTACACCTTC	CAAGDRVFYGYTF
.	TRBV2	TRBJ2-1	TRBD2	TGTGCCAGCCGGGCTAGCGGGGGGTCAAATGACAATGAGCAGTTCTTC	CASRASGGSNDNEQFF
.	TRBV7-9	TRBJ1-2	TRBD1	TGTGCCAGCAGCTTAATGCTTTGGACAGGGGACTATGGCTACACCTTC	CASSLMLWTGDYGYTF
.	TRBV7-3	TRBJ2-7	TRBD2	TGTGCCAGCAGCTTAGCGGGGGGAGCGCAGTACTTC	CASSLAGGAQYF
.	TRBV6-1	TRBJ2-7	TRBD1	TGTGCCAGCACTAGTTTGACAGGGGTTTGGGAGCAGTACTTC	CASTSLTGVWEQYF
.	TRBV6-1	TRBJ1-3	.	TGTGCCAGCAGAACCAGGGCCTCTGGAAACACCATATATTTT	CASRTRASGNTIYF
.	TRBV15	TRBJ2-7	.	TGTGCCACCAGCTGGGGCCGAGACGAGCAGTACTTC	CATSWGRDEQYF
once	TRBV10-1	TRBJ1-4	.	TGCGCCAGCAAGGAGGGGAGGGGGAAATGGAGGGAAAAACTGTTTTTT	CASKEGRGKWREKLFF
.	TRBV27	TRBJ2-1	.	TGTGCCAGCAGTCCCGGACGGGCGGCGATACACAATGAGCAGTTCTTC	CASSPGRAAIHNEQFF
once	TRBV7-2	TRBJ1-1	.	TGTGCCAGCAGCTTAGGTGGGAGCACTGAAGCTTTCTTT	CASSLGGSTEAFF
.	TRBV7-9	TRBJ2-7	.	TGTGCCAGCAGCCGTGGCGGGATTTACGAGCAGTACTTC	CASSRGGIYEQYF
.	TRBV27	TRBJ2-1	.	TGTGCCAGCAGTTTTAGTCGGGGCAGGGGAAATGAGCAGTTCTTC	CASSFSRGRGNEQFF
.	TRBV5-6	TRBJ2-7	.	TGTGCCAGCAGCTTGGACCTGGGCAGCTCCTACGAGCAGTACTTC	CASSLDLGSSYEQYF
.	TRBV7-9	TRBJ2-1	.	TGTGCCAGCAGCTTAATCCTAGCTAGGGATGAGCAGTTCTTC	CASSLILARDEQFF
.	TRBV5-1	TRBJ1-1	TRBD1	TGCGCCAGCAGCAGAGGGACAGGGGGCCGATCATGGAACACTGAAGCTTTCTTT	CASSRGTGGRSWNTEAFF
once	TRBV11-1	TRBJ1-1	.	TGTGCCAGCAGCTTAGGGGCTCGGAGGGAGGGTCCCAACACTGAAGCTTTCTTT	CASSLGARREGPNTEAFF
.	TRBV11-1	TRBJ2-3	.	TGTGCCAGCAGCCCCCTACGGGTCCGGGGGCGAAGGACAGATACGCAGTATTTT	CASSPLRVRGRRTDTQYF